This T cell receptor (beta chain) was sequenced for a study of blood T cell repertoires in COVID-19. Using immunoSEQ multiplex PCR, the repertoire was profiled, and TCRdb retains in-frame clones only, with some absent. The sample consists of a few hundred thousand clones, roughly 86% of them appearing once. Sequenced: peripheral blood. This receptor was obtained from a human donor in a cohort sampled during active COVID-19.

This CDR3 reads CAWGTGRETQYF. CDR3 bases: TGTGCCTGGGGGACAGGGAGGGAGACCCAGTACTTC. The chain carries TRBV30 and TRBJ2-5, with 9 bases matching TRBD1. With V trimmed by 5 bases and J by 5 bases, 3 bases remained unmatched. This CDR3 is built from 12 residues. Germline values: CDR1 GTSNPN, CDR2 SVGIG (reference sequence).